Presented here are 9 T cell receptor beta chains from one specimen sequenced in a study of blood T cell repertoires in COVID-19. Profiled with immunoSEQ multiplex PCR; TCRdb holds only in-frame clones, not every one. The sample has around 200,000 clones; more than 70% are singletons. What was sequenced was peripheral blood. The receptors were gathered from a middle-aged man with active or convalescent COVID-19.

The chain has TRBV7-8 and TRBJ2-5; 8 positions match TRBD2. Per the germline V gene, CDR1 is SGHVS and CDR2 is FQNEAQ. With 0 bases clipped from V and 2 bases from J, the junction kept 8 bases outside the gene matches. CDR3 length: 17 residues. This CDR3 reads CASSLASVAGTQETQYF. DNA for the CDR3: TGTGCCAGCAGCTTAGCGTCGGTAGCGGGGACACAAGAGACCCAGTACTTC.

The CDR3 is CASSFTQGNSPLHF. CDR3 bases: TGTGCCAGCAGCTTTACACAGGGGAATTCACCCCTCCACTTT. V gene TRBV7-9 combines with J gene TRBJ1-6, with 7 bases aligning to TRBD1. Trimming cost V 3 bases and J 7 bases; bases outside gene matches: 3. The germline CDR1 and CDR2 sequences are SEHNR and FQNEAQ (reference sequence). This CDR3 is built from 14 residues. Full variable domain (rest looked up from reference TRBV7-9 and TRBJ1-6): DTGVSQNPRHKITKRGQNVTFRCDPISEHNRLYWYRQTLGQGPEFLTYFQNEAQLEKSRLLSDRFSAERPKGSFSTLEIQRTEQGDSAMYLCASSFTQGNSPLHFGNGTRLTVT.

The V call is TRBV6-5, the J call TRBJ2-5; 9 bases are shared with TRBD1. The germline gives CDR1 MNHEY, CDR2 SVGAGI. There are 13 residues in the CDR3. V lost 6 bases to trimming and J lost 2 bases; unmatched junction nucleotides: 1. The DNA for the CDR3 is TGTGCCAGCAGCGGGACAGGGCAAGAGACCCAGTACTTC. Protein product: CASSGTGQETQYF.

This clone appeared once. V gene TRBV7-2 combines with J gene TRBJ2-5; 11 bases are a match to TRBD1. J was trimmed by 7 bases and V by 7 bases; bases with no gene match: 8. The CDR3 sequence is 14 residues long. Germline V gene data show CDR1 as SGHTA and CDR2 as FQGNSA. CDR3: CASNTGTGGGTQYF. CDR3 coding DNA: TGTGCCAGCAACACCGGGACAGGGGGGGGGACCCAGTACTTC. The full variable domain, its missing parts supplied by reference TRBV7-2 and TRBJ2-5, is GAGVSQSPSNKVTEKGKDVELRCDPISGHTALYWYRQSLGQGLEFLIYFQGNSAPDKSGLPSDRFSAERTGGSVSTLTIQRTQQEDSAVYLCASNTGTGGGTQYFGPGTRLLVL.

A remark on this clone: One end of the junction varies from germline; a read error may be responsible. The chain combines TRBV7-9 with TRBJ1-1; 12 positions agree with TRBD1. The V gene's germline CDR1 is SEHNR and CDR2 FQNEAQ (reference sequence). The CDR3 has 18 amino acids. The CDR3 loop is CANSRFGTGGPMNTEAFF. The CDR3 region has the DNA TGTGCCAACAGCCGATTCGGGACAGGGGGCCCTATGAACACTGAAGCTTTCTTT.

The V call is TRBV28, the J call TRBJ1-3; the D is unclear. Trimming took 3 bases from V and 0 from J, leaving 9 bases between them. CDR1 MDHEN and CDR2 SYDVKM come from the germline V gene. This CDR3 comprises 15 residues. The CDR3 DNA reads TGTGCCAGCAGTTTGTCGGGAGGCTCTGGAAACACCATATATTTT. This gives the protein CASSLSGGSGNTIYF.

CDR3 sequence: CASISDGGPSTYNEQFF. CDR3 nucleotides: TGTGCCAGCATTTCTGATGGAGGGCCCTCGACCTACAATGAGCAGTTCTTC. The chain joins TRBV27 to TRBJ2-1, with a weak D call TRBD2 (6 bases). V was pared by 7 bases and J by 2 bases, with 21 bases between. The CDR3 covers 17 residues. CDR1 MNHEY and CDR2 SMNVEV come from the germline V gene (reference sequence).

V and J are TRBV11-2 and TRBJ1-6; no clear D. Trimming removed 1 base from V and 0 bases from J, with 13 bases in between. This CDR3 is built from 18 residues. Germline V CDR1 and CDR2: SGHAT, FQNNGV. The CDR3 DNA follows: TGTGCCAGCAGCTTAGGGGTTCCGGGGAGCTCCTATAATTCACCCCTCCACTTT. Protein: CASSLGVPGSSYNSPLHF. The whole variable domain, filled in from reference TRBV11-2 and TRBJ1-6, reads EAGVAQSPRYKIIEKRQSVAFWCNPISGHATLYWYQQILGQGPKLLIQFQNNGVVDDSQLPKDRFSAERLKGVDSTLKIQPAKLEDSAVYLCASSLGVPGSSYNSPLHFGNGTRLTVT.

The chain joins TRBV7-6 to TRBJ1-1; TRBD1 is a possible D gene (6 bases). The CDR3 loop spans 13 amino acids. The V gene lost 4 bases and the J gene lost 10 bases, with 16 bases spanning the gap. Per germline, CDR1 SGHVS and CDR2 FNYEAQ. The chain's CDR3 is CASSSNREGRAFF. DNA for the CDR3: TGTGCCAGCAGCTCAAACAGGGAAGGGAGAGCTTTCTTT.